This TCR beta chain was profiled in a study of cytomegalovirus exposure and HLA in healthy donors. Primers included in the PCR were 60 Vbeta and 13 Jbeta primers. TCRdb's copy holds only in-frame clones and misses some; the assay was immunoSEQ multiplex PCR. Found here are 160,000 or so clones, about three quarters of them singletons; the top ten hold around 2.6%. General study findings and limits: Follow-up analysis later connected one missense variant in DCLRE1C with trimming of TCR beta V- and J-genes. There was a cluster of highly shared sequence variants that was likely a sequencing artifact.

Worth noting for this clone: Its cognate antigen is unknown.

Per germline, CDR1 SNHLY and CDR2 FYNNEI. V was shortened by 7 bases and J by 3 bases, with 4 bases between the two germline ends. This CDR3 is 10 amino acids long. The sequencing input was PBMCs. The receptor was isolated from a female donor in good health and CMV-seronegative. The rearrangement uses TRBV2 and TRBJ2-7; D gene unclear. The CDR3 DNA sequence: TGTGCCAGCACCAACTACGAGCAGTACTTC. Amino acids: CASTNYEQYF.